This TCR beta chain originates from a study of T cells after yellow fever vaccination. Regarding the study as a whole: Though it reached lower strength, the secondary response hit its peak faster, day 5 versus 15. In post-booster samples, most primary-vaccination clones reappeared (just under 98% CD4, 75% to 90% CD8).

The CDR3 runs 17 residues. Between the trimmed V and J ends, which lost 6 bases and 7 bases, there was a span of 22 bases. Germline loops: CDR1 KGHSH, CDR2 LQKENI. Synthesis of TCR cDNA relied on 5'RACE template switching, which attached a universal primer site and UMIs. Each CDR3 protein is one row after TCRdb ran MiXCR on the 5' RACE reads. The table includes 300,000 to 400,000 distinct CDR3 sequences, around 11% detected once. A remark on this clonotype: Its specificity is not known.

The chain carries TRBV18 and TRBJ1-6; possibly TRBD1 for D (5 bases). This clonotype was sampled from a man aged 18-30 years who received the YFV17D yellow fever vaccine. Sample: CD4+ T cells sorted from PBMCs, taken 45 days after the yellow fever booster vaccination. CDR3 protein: CASSRSGAALPNSPLHF. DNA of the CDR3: TGTGCCAGCTCTAGAAGTGGGGCTGCCCTGCCGAATTCACCCCTCCACTTT.